This T cell receptor (beta chain) was sequenced in a study of blood T cells in healthy people across ages. A second PCR, run for about 6 to 12 cycles, used a sample-barcoded 5' primer plus a J-beta primer mix. Each cDNA molecule was tagged by a template-switch adaptor with 12 random nucleotides. In TCRdb, the 5' RACE reads were re-called with MiXCR into one record per CDR3 protein. The repertoire includes about 800,000 distinct CDR3 sequences, about half of them detected once, and 15% to 20% sits in the top ten. The V and J ends lost 1 base and 0 bases respectively, with 8 bases between them. This CDR3 spans 14 amino acids. The germline V gene encodes CDR1 GTSNPN and CDR2 SVGIG (reference sequence). Individuals who donated were healthy Caucasians from Russia aged about 6 to 90.

This TCR came from a man older than 75 in good health. This chain links TRBV30 with TRBJ2-3, with D uncertain. Source material: blood. The CDR3: CAWSGWISTDTQYF. CDR3 bases: TGTGCCTGGAGTGGTTGGATAAGCACAGATACGCAGTATTTT.